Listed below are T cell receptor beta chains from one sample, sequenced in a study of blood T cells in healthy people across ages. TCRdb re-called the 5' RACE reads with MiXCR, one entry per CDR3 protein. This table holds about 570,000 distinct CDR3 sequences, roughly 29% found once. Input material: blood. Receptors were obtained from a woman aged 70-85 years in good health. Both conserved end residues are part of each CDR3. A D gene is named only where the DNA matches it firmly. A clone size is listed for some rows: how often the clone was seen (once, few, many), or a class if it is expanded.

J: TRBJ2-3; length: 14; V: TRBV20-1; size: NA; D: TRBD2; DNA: TGCAGTGGGGTAACTAGCGGGGATACAGATACGCGGTATTTT; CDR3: CSGVTSGDTDTRYF
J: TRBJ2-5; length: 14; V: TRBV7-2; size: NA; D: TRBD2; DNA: TGTGCCAGCAGCCCAGGACTAGGTTTTGAGACCCAGTACTTC; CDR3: CASSPGLGFETQYF
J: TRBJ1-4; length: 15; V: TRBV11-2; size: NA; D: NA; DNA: TGTGCCAGCAGCTTAGTATCCACGGGGGAGAAAAAACTGTTTTTT; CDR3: CASSLVSTGEKKLFF
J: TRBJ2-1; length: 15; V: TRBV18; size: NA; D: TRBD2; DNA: TGTGCCAGCTCACCATTCGAAAAGCGGGGGGGCCTACTGTTCTTC; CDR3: CASSPFEKRGGLLFF
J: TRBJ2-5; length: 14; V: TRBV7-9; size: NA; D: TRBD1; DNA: TGTGCCAGCAGCTTATTTGACAGGGGGGAGACCCAGTACTTC; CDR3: CASSLFDRGETQYF
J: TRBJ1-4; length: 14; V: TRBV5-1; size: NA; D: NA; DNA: TGCGCCAGCAGCGTCCAGAGTAATAAAGAAAAACTGTTTTTT; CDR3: CASSVQSNKEKLFF
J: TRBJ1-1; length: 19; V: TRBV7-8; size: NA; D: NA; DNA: TGTGCCAGCAGCCCCCGGAGTTTTGGGGCGAGGGGCTGGAACACTGAAGCTTTCTTT; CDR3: CASSPRSFGARGWNTEAFF
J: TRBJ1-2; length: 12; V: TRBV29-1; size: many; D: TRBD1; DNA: TGCAGCGTAACAGGGGAAAGCTATGGCTACACCTTC; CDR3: CSVTGESYGYTF
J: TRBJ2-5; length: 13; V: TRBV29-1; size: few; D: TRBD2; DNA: TGCAGCTTCCTCCGGGACTACGGGGAGACCCAGTACTTC; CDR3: CSFLRDYGETQYF
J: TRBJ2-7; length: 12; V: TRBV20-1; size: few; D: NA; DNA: TGCAGTGCTAGCCAGGGTGGCGACGAGCAGTACTTC; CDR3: CSASQGGDEQYF
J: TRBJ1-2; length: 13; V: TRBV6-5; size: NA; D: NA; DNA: TGTGCCAGCAGTTACAGTTGGGGCCGAATCTACACCTTC; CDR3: CASSYSWGRIYTF
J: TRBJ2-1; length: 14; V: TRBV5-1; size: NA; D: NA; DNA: TGCGCCAGCAGGAGTGGGGAAACCTACAATGAGCAGTTCTTC; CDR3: CASRSGETYNEQFF
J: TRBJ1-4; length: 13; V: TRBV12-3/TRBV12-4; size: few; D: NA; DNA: TGTGCCAGCAGCGCTCGGGGAGGCGGAAAACTGTTTTTT; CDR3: CASSARGGGKLFF
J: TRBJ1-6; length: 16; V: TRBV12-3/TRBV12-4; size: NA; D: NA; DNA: TGTGCCAGCAGTTTCCTGCTACAGGGAACCAATTCACCCCTCCACTTT; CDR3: CASSFLLQGTNSPLHF
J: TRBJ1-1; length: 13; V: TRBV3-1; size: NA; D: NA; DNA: TGTGCCAGCACCCAAATACCGGACAGTGAAGCTTTCTTT; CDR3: CASTQIPDSEAFF
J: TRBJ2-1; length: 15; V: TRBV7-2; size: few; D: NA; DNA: TGTGCCAGCAGCTTACAAGGGGGAATGTACAATGAGCAGTTCTTC; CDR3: CASSLQGGMYNEQFF
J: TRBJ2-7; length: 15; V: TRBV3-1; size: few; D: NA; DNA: TGTGCCGGCAGCTTGAAGACCGGGGCCCCCTACGAGCAGTACTTC; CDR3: CAGSLKTGAPYEQYF
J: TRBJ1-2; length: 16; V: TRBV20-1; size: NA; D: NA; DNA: TGCAGTGCTAGTGGTGGCAGGGGTCAGCAGCAGGATGGCTACACCTTC; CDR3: CSASGGRGQQQDGYTF
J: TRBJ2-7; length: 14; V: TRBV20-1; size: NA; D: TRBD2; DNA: TGCAGTGCTAGACGGACTAGCGGGGCCTACGAGCAGTACTTC; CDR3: CSARRTSGAYEQYF
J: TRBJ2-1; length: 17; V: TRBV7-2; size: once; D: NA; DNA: TGTGCCAGCAGCTTAGCTAGCAGCCCCATAAGCTACAATGAGCAGTTCTTC; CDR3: CASSLASSPISYNEQFF